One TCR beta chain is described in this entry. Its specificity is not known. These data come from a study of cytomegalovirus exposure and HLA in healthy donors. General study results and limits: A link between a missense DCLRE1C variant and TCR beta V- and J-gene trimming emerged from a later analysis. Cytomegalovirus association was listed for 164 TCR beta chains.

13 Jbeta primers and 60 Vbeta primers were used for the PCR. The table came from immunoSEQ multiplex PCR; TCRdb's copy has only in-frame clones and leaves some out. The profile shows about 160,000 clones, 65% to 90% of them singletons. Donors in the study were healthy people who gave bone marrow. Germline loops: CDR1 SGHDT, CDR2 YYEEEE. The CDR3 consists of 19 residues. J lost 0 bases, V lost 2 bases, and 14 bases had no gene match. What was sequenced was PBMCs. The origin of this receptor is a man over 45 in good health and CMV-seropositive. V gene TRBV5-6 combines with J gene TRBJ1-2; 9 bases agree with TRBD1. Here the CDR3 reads CASSFGLGTGRDANYGYTF. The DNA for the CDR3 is TGTGCCAGCAGCTTCGGGCTGGGGACAGGGAGGGATGCTAACTATGGCTACACCTTC.